Shown below are 12 T cell receptor beta chains from a single sample sequenced in a study of T cells in Graves' hyperthyroidism and ophthalmopathy. It was RNA transcripts that yielded the amplified TCR beta CDR3 regions. The primer set for the first-round RT-PCR of the TCR CDR3 was HTBI. TCRdb passed the multiplex PCR reads through MiXCR, listing each CDR3 protein once. The sample shows hundreds of thousands of distinct CDR3 sequences, about 14% of them seen only once. Sequencing was performed on blood. These receptors were collected from a young man with Graves' ophthalmopathy.

The table lists this clonotype with a few counts. This chain links TRBV6-1 with TRBJ2-7; TRBD1 might be the D (6 bases). Germline assignment: CDR1 MNHNS and CDR2 SASEGT. There are 12 residues in the CDR3. V dropped 2 bases and J dropped 6 bases, with 8 bases sitting between them. This chain's CDR3 is CASSERGSEQYF. The CDR3 DNA reads TGTGCCAGCAGTGAAAGGGGGAGCGAGCAGTACTTC.

V usage is TRBV19 and J usage is TRBJ2-2; D is unresolved. This CDR3 has 12 amino acids. Trimming pared 5 bases from V and 9 bases from J, leaving 10 bases between. Germline lookup yields CDR1 LNHDA and CDR2 SQIVND (reference sequence). Here the CDR3 DNA reads TGTGCCAGTAGTGAAGGTGGGAGGGAGCTGTTTTTT. Amino acids: CASSEGGRELFF.

V gene TRBV19 combines with J gene TRBJ2-3; 7 nucleotides align to TRBD1. Per germline, CDR1 LNHDA and CDR2 SQIVND (reference sequence). The CDR3 runs to 14 residues. Trimming cost V 10 bases and J 3 bases; bases outside gene matches: 10. The DNA for the CDR3 is TGTGCCACGAAACGGGACAGATTTACAGATACGCAGTATTTT. It specifies CATKRDRFTDTQYF. The full variable domain, its missing parts supplied by reference TRBV19 and TRBJ2-3, is DGGITQSPKYLFRKEGQNVTLSCEQNLNHDAMYWYRQDPGQGLRLIYYSQIVNDFQKGDIAEGYSVSREKKESFPLTVTSAQKNPTAFYLCATKRDRFTDTQYFGPGTRLTVL.

This clonotype was picked up many times. This rearrangement joins TRBV7-8 to TRBJ2-1; weak D call: TRBD1 (6 bases). This CDR3 spans 13 amino acids. Germline V gives CDR1 SGHVS, CDR2 FQNEAQ. V shed 5 bases and J shed 4 bases, with 9 bases lying between them. The CDR3 bases are TGTGCCAGCAGCACAGGACAGTACAATGAGCAGTTCTTC. This translates into CASSTGQYNEQFF.

J is TRBJ2-1 and V is TRBV24-1; the match to TRBD1 covers 9 bases. V shed 4 bases, J shed 6 bases, and the junction held 6 bases outside the gene matches. The germline V gene encodes CDR1 KGHDR and CDR2 SFDVKD. The length of the CDR3 is 15 residues. The CDR3 DNA follows: TGTGCCACCAGTGACGACAGGGGGGTCCCCAATGAGCAGTTCTTC. It translates to CATSDDRGVPNEQFF.

As for this clonotype: Possible read error: a much larger clone is one base away. The V gene is TRBV11-2, the J gene TRBJ2-5; weak D call: TRBD2 (6 bases). V was pared by 8 bases and J by 2 bases, with 21 bases between. Per germline, CDR1 SGHAT and CDR2 FQNNGV. This CDR3 has 16 amino acids. The CDR3 DNA follows: TGTGCCAGCGGACCAGGAGGGGAGGTTCCTCAAGAGACCCAGTACTTC. Translation: CASGPGGEVPQETQYF.

This clonotype has ten or more counts. The rearrangement joins TRBV5-1 to TRBJ2-2; a possible D gene is TRBD1 (6 bases). The V end lost 5 bases, the J end lost 5 bases, and 19 bases lay between the germline ends. The CDR3 is 16 amino acids. The germline V gene has CDR1 SGHRS and CDR2 YFSETQ. This chain's CDR3 is CASRTLGQGSTGELFF. The CDR3 DNA sequence: TGCGCCAGCAGAACTCTCGGGCAGGGGTCGACCGGGGAGCTGTTTTTT.

Many counts were recorded for this clonotype. V is TRBV3-1 and J is TRBJ2-5; D unresolved. V shed 3 bases and J shed 3 bases, with 8 bases lying between them. The CDR3 spans 13 residues. Germline loops: CDR1 LGHDT, CDR2 YNNKEL (reference sequence). The CDR3 loop is CASSQTVKETQYF. The CDR3, as DNA: TGTGCCAGCAGCCAGACGGTGAAAGAGACCCAGTACTTC.

This clonotype was recorded a few times. One base away lies a much larger clone, so this may be a sequencing read error. V usage is TRBV6-1 and J usage is TRBJ2-3, with TRBD2 as a possible D gene (6 bases). Trimming pared 6 bases from V and 0 bases from J, leaving 13 bases between. CDR3 length: 15 residues. The germline gives CDR1 MNHNS, CDR2 SASEGT. The CDR3 bases are TGTGCCAGCAGGCCTCAGGAGGGGAGCACAGATACGCAGTATTTT. Translated, it gives CASRPQEGSTDTQYF.

The rearrangement joins TRBV7-6 to TRBJ1-2; TRBD1 is a possible D gene (5 bases). From germline, CDR1 is SGHVS and CDR2 FNYEAQ. Trimming removed 2 bases from V and 4 bases from J, with 14 bases in between. This CDR3 is 15 amino acids long. For the CDR3, the DNA is TGTGCCAGCAGCTTAAGTTCTCCAGGGCCCTATGGCTACACCTTC. Translated: CASSLSSPGPYGYTF. The full variable domain, its missing parts supplied by reference TRBV7-6 and TRBJ1-2, is GAGVSQSPRYKVTKRGQDVALRCDPISGHVSLYWYRQALGQGPEFLTYFNYEAQQDKSGLPNDRFSAERPEGSISTLTIQRTEQRDSAMYRCASSLSSPGPYGYTFGSGTRLTVV.

This clonotype was observed at least ten times. This chain connects TRBV2 to TRBJ2-3, with 8 nucleotides matching TRBD2. This CDR3 is 16 amino acids long. J lost 6 bases, V lost 2 bases, and 10 bases had no gene match. Germline values: CDR1 SNHLY, CDR2 FYNNEI. This chain's CDR3 is CASSEYPAGVGDTQYF. In DNA form, the CDR3 reads TGTGCCAGCAGTGAATATCCAGCGGGAGTTGGGGATACGCAGTATTTT.

The J gene is TRBJ2-5, the V gene TRBV4-1; tentative D call: TRBD1 (6 bases). This CDR3 comprises 15 residues. Trimming removed 4 bases from V and 1 base from J, with 13 bases in between. CDR1 is MGHRA and CDR2 is YSYEKL in the germline V gene. CDR3 bases: TGCGCCAGCAGCCTCTCGGTAGGGGGCCAAGAGACCCAGTACTTC. Protein product: CASSLSVGGQETQYF.